Each of the 12 T cell receptor beta chains below was sequenced from the same sample in a study of human T cells and chemical hapten exposure. The time point: patch test 2, 6 weeks after DPC sensitization. Documented treatment: therapeutic diphenylcyclopropenone sensitization with weekly scalp DPC. TCRdb ran MiXCR on the RACE reads and lists one entry per CDR3 protein. Of just over 350,000 distinct CDR3 sequences in the sample, under 6.5% were seen once. Sequences were derived from whole blood, sampled in connection with sensitization to the hapten diphenylcyclopropenone (DPC). The receptor set was obtained from a woman younger than 35 with alopecia areata. Some clones in this sample may be carry-over from other donors' samples.

The chain employs TRBV25-1 and TRBJ2-7, with D perhaps matching TRBD2 (6 bases). Trimming stripped 8 bases from V and 4 bases from J, with 18 bases between. The CDR3 runs 14 residues. In germline, CDR1 is MGHDK, CDR2 SYGVNS. CDR3 residues: CASQGTAGGYEQYF. In DNA form, the CDR3 reads TGTGCCAGCCAGGGTACAGCGGGCGGGTACGAGCAGTACTTC.

The CDR3 DNA reads TGTGCCAGCTCACCACCACAGCTGGAGACCCAGTACTTC. Translating it yields CASSPPQLETQYF. The chain couples TRBV18 to TRBJ2-5, with no clear D. This CDR3 is 13 amino acids long. The V end lost 0 bases, the J end lost 5 bases, and 7 bases lay between the germline ends. The V gene's germline CDR1 is KGHSH and CDR2 LQKENI.

This clonotype was seen ten or more times. V usage is TRBV5-6 and J usage is TRBJ2-7; D remains unclear. The V end was cut by 4 bases, the J end by 0 bases, with 17 bases between. The CDR3 is 16 amino acids. Germline lookup yields CDR1 SGHDT and CDR2 YYEEEE. As DNA, the CDR3 is TGTGCCAGCAGCCCCTTAAACCCCGCGGTCTCCTACGAGCAGTACTTC. It yields the protein CASSPLNPAVSYEQYF. The full variable domain, rest sourced from reference TRBV5-6 and TRBJ2-7, is DAGVTQSPTHLIKTRGQQVTLRCSPKSGHDTVSWYQQALGQGPQFIFQYYEEEERQRGNFPDRFSGHQFPNYSSELNVNALLLGDSALYLCASSPLNPAVSYEQYFGPGTRLTVT.

As to this clonotype: Given a much more abundant clone one base away, this may be a read error. The chain links TRBV6-1 to TRBJ1-1, with D possibly TRBD1 on 6 matching bases. V lost 8 bases and J lost 0, with 16 bases in between. The CDR3 is 15 residues long. Per germline, CDR1 MNHNS and CDR2 SASEGT. The CDR3 loop is CASFDPGALNTEAFF. The CDR3 nucleotides are TGTGCCAGCTTTGACCCAGGGGCTTTGAACACTGAAGCTTTCTTT.

The genes are TRBV27 and TRBJ1-1, with 9 bases fitting TRBD1. The CDR3 extends over 15 amino acids. Trimming at V came to 7 bases and at J to 4 bases, leaving 10 bases not matched to a gene. Germline V gene lookup returns CDR1 MNHEY and CDR2 SMNVEV (reference sequence). Here the CDR3 reads CASIETGQGGTEAFF. Written as DNA, the CDR3 is TGTGCCAGCATCGAGACGGGACAGGGTGGCACTGAAGCTTTCTTT.

The rearrangement uses TRBV7-2 and TRBJ2-3, with 10 bases that match TRBD1. Germline CDR1 reads SGHTA; CDR2 reads FQGNSA. The CDR3 sequence is 14 residues long. The junction had 2 bases not matched to a gene; V was cut back by 3 bases and J by 5 bases. DNA for the CDR3: TGTGCCAGCAGCTTCCGGACAGGGGGAGATACGCAGTATTTT. It translates to CASSFRTGGDTQYF.

This chain joins TRBV27 and TRBJ1-1; D ambiguous. This CDR3 has 14 residues. V gave up 3 bases and J gave up 5 bases, with 13 bases separating them. CDR1 is MNHEY, CDR2 SMNVEV, per germline (reference sequence). The CDR3 DNA is TGTGCCAGCAGTTTGGGCACTTGGGGTACTGAAGCTTTCTTT. Translation gives CASSLGTWGTEAFF.

This clonotype appeared many times. The V gene is TRBV6-4, the J gene TRBJ2-1; D might be TRBD1 (5 bases). V was cut by 2 bases and J by 10 bases, with 15 bases left in between. The CDR3 extends over 14 amino acids. Germline V lookup: CDR1 MRHNA, CDR2 SNTAGT. This chain's CDR3 is CASSDEERGHEQFF. In DNA form, the CDR3 reads TGTGCCAGCAGTGACGAGGAAAGGGGTCACGAGCAGTTCTTC.

This clonotype was seen ten or more times. The V call is TRBV6-5, the J call TRBJ1-6, with 11 bases identical to TRBD1. Per the germline V gene, CDR1 is MNHEY and CDR2 is SVGAGI. The CDR3 spans 14 residues. J was trimmed by 9 bases and V by 6 bases; bases with no gene match: 4. In nucleotides, the CDR3 is TGTGCCAGCAGGACCGGGACAGGGGGTTCACCCCTCCACTTT. This sequence encodes CASRTGTGGSPLHF.

The sample holds a few counts of this clonotype. The rearrangement links TRBV20-1 to TRBJ1-1, with a possible D match to TRBD1 (6 bases). Trimming removed 1 base at V and 0 bases at J, with 12 bases between. This CDR3 contains 15 residues. Germline assignment: CDR1 DFQATT and CDR2 SNEGSKA (reference sequence). CDR3 sequence reads: CSARGYGGMNTEAFF. The CDR3 DNA follows: TGCAGTGCTAGAGGGTACGGGGGCATGAACACTGAAGCTTTCTTT.

The chain is built from TRBV12-5 and TRBJ2-5, with TRBD1 identical over 9 bases. CDR1 is LGHNT and CDR2 is FRNRAP in the germline V gene. The ends lost 6 bases at V and 1 base at J; junction bases unmatched: 9. CDR3 size: 16 residues. DNA of the CDR3: TGTGCTAGTGGCGCGGGACAGGGATCAACCCAAGAGACCCAGTACTTC. Protein: CASGAGQGSTQETQYF. Full variable domain (outside the CDR3, taken from reference TRBV12-5 and TRBJ2-5): DARVTQTPRHKVTEMGQEVTMRCQPILGHNTVFWYRQTMMQGLELLAYFRNRAPLDDSGMPKDRFSAEMPDATLATLKIQPSEPRDSAVYFCASGAGQGSTQETQYFGPGTRLLVL.

The chain has TRBV29-1 and TRBJ2-1; possibly TRBD2 for D (6 bases). Germline V gives CDR1 SQVTM, CDR2 ANQGSEA. The V end lost 0 bases, the J end lost 9 bases, and 21 bases lay between the germline ends. This CDR3 comprises 16 residues. The CDR3 DNA reads TGCAGCGTTGAAGAATCCCCGGGGGTCGTTGGAAGTGAGCAGTTCTTC. Amino acid sequence: CSVEESPGVVGSEQFF.